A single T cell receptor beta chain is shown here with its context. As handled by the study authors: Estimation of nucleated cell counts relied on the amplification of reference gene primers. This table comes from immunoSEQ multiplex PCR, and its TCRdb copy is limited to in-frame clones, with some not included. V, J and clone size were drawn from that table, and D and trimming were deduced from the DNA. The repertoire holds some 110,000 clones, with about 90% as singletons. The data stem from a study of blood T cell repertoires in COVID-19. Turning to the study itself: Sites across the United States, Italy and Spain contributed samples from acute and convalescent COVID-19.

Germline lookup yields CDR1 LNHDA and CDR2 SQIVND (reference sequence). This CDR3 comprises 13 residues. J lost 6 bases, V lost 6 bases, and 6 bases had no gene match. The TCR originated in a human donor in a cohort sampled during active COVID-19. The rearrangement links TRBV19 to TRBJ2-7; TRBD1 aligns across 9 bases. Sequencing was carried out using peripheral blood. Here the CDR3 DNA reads TGTGCCAGTAGAACGGGACAGGGTACCGAGCAGTACTTC. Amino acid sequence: CASRTGQGTEQYF.